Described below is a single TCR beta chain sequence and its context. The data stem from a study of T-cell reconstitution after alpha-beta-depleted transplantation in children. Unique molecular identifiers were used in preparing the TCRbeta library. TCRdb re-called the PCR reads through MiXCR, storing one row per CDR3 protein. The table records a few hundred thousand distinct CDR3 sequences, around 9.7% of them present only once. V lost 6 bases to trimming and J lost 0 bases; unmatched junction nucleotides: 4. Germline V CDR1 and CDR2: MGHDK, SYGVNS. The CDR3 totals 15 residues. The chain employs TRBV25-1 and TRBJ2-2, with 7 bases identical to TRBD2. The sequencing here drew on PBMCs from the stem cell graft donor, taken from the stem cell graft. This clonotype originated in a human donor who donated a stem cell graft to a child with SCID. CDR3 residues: CASRGRGSNTGELFF. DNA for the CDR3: TGTGCCAGCAGGGGGAGGGGATCGAACACCGGGGAGCTGTTTTTT.